These 9 T cell receptor beta chains came from one sample sequenced in a study of T cell responses to AZD1222 COVID-19 vaccine. Profiled with immunoSEQ multiplex PCR; TCRdb holds only in-frame clones, not every one. The sample has roughly 85,000 clones, approximately 90% seen once. This specimen was peripheral blood, taken 28 days after the second AZD1222 dose. The receptors were gathered from an adult who received the AZD1222 COVID-19 vaccine.

The chain joins TRBV30 to TRBJ2-2; D unclear. There are 13 residues in the CDR3. Germline CDR1 is GTSNPN and CDR2 is SVGIG (reference sequence). V was cut by 4 bases and J by 4 bases, with 10 bases left in between. The CDR3 is CAWTRDRTGELFF. In nucleotides, the CDR3 is TGTGCCTGGACAAGAGATCGCACCGGGGAGCTGTTTTTT.

The chain uses TRBV11-3 and TRBJ2-5; 8 nucleotides match TRBD2. Germline V lookup: CDR1 SGHNT, CDR2 YENEEA. The V gene end was trimmed by 0 bases and the J gene end by 3 bases; junction bases not matched to a gene: 0. CDR3 size: 14 residues. CDR3: CASSLELAEETQYF. CDR3 sequence (DNA): TGTGCCAGCAGCTTAGAACTAGCGGAAGAGACCCAGTACTTC.

The chain carries TRBV3-1 (or the pseudogene TRBV3-2) and TRBJ2-2; D remains ambiguous. Germline lookup yields CDR1 LGHDT and CDR2 YNNKEL (reference sequence). Trimming removed 1 base from V and 6 bases from J, with 0 bases in between. The CDR3 is 11 residues long. CDR3 bases: TGTGCCAGCAGCCAAGCCGGGGAGCTGTTTTTT. It codes for CASSQAGELFF.

The chain uses TRBV5-1 and TRBJ1-1; possible D gene TRBD1, 6 bases. Trimming removed 4 bases at V and 0 bases at J, with 19 bases between. The CDR3 sequence is 17 residues long. CDR1 is SGHRS, CDR2 YFSETQ, per germline. The CDR3 DNA follows: TGCGCCAGCAGCCTATCCGGGACACGAATCATGAACACTGAAGCTTTCTTT. Its protein product is CASSLSGTRIMNTEAFF. Full variable domain (rest looked up from reference TRBV5-1 and TRBJ1-1): KAGVTQTPRYLIKTRGQQVTLSCSPISGHRSVSWYQQTPGQGLQFLFEYFSETQRNKGNFPGRFSGRQFSNSRSEMNVSTLELGDSALYLCASSLSGTRIMNTEAFFGQGTRLTVV.

The chain recombines TRBV5-5 with TRBJ2-5; D not resolved. The CDR3 consists of 14 residues. Germline-derived CDR1 and CDR2 are SGHKS and YYEKEE (reference sequence). Between the trimmed V and J ends, which lost 1 base and 4 bases, there was a span of 11 bases. The CDR3 nucleotides read TGTGCCAGCAGCTTGTGGCATGGACCAGAGACCCAGTACTTC. It codes for CASSLWHGPETQYF.

This rearrangement joins TRBV7-3 to TRBJ2-1; possibly TRBD2 for D (6 bases). CDR1 SGHTA and CDR2 FQGTGA come from the germline V gene. CDR3 length: 13 amino acids. Trimming pared 8 bases from V and 9 bases from J, leaving 17 bases between. The CDR3: CASASGGAGEQFF. The DNA for the CDR3 is TGTGCCAGCGCGTCAGGAGGGGCAGGTGAGCAGTTCTTC.

The chain is built from TRBV7-3 and TRBJ2-1; 8 positions agree with TRBD2. The trim removed 5 bases at V and 9 bases at J, leaving 6 bases unmatched. The CDR3 totals 13 residues. Per the germline V gene, CDR1 is SGHTA and CDR2 is FQGTGA. The CDR3 DNA is TGTGCCAGCAGCGCAAGGGGGACTAGTGAGCAGTTCTTC. Its protein product is CASSARGTSEQFF. Full variable domain (missing parts from reference TRBV7-3 and TRBJ2-1): GAGVSQTPSNKVTEKGKYVELRCDPISGHTALYWYRQSLGQGPEFLIYFQGTGAADDSGLPNDRFFAVRPEGSVSTLKIQRTERGDSAVYLCASSARGTSEQFFGPGTRLTVL.

This clone has a single count. This sequence joins TRBV7-3 and TRBJ1-1; the D gene is possibly TRBD1 (5 bases). V dropped 2 bases and J dropped 5 bases, with 15 bases sitting between them. This CDR3 spans 15 amino acids. Germline-derived CDR1 and CDR2 are SGHTA and FQGTGA. As DNA, the CDR3 is TGTGCCAGCAGCTTATCAGGGAGATTGGGAACTGAAGCTTTCTTT. Translating gives CASSLSGRLGTEAFF.

V usage is TRBV11-2 and J usage is TRBJ2-1; D unclear. Germline V gene data show CDR1 as SGHAT and CDR2 as FQNNGV. CDR3 length equals 15 residues. V lost 3 bases, J lost 8 bases, and 17 bases lay in between. This CDR3 reads CASSLLEPVSDEQFF. The CDR3 bases are TGTGCCAGCAGCTTGCTGGAGCCCGTGTCTGATGAGCAGTTCTTC.